The TCR beta chain under discussion was sequenced for a study of regulatory T cells in long-lasting Graves disease. Study context: Patients with persistent Graves' disease had over 5 years of antithyroid drugs and persistent TSH receptor antibodies.

This clonotype appeared many times. Arm-PCR of CDR3 regions and iRepertoire HTBI primers were the basis on which TCR beta libraries were built. TCRdb reprocessed the multiplex PCR reads with MiXCR, giving one entry per CDR3 protein. The sample shows approximately 440,000 distinct CDR3 sequences, around 24% of them seen only once. The CDR3 extends over 21 amino acids. V lost 1 base to trimming and J lost 5 bases; unmatched junction nucleotides: 21. CDR1 is MDHEN and CDR2 is SYDVKM in the germline V gene. Time point denoted: persistent/refractory GD, antithyroid drugs over 5 years with positive TRAb. Preparation of the TCR library used RNA extracted from PBMCs.

The receptor was derived from a female donor with Graves disease. The chain employs TRBV28 and TRBJ2-1; TRBD1 matches 9 bases. The material sequenced was peripheral blood mononuclear cells (PBMCs), taken when the disease was refractory, from a patient treated with antithyroid drugs. The CDR3 DNA reads TGTGCCAGCAGTTTATTAAACCTTCCCGCGACCGGGACAGGGAGGCACAATGAGCAGTTCTTC. This sequence encodes CASSLLNLPATGTGRHNEQFF.